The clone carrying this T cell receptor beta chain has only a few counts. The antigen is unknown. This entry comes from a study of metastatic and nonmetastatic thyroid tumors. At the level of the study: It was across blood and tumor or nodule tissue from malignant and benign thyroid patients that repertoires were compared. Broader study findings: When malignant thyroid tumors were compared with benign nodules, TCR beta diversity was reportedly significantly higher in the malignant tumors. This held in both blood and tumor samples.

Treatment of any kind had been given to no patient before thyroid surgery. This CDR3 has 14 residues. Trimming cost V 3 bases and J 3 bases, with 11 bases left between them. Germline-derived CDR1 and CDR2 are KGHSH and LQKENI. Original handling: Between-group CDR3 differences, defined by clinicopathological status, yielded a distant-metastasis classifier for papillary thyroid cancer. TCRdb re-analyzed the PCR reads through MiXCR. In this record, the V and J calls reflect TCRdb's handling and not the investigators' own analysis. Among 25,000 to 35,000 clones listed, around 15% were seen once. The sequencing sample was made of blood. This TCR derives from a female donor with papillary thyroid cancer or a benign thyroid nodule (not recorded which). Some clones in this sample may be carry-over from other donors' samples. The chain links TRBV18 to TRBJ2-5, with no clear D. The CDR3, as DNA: TGTGCCAGCTCACCTCCGGGCGATGAAGAGACCCAGTACTTC. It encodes CASSPPGDEETQYF.